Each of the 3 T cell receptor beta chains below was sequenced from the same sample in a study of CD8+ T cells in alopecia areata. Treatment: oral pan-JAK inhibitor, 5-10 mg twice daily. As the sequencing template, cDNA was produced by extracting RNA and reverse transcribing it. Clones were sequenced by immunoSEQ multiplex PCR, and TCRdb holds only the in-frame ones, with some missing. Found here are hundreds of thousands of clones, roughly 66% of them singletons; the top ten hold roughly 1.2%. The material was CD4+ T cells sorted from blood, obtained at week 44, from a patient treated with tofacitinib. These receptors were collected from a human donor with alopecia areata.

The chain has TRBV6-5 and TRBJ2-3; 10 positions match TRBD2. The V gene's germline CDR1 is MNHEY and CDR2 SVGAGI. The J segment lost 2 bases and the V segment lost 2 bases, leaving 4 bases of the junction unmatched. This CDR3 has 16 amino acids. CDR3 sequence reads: CASSYTLAGDTDTQYF. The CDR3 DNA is TGTGCCAGCAGTTACACTCTAGCGGGGGACACAGATACGCAGTATTTT.

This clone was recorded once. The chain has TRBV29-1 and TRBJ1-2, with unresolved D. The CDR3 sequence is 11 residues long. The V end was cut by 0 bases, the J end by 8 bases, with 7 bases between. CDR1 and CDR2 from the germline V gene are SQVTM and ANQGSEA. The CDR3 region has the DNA TGCAGCGTTGAAGATGGACCCGGCTACACCTTC. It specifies CSVEDGPGYTF.

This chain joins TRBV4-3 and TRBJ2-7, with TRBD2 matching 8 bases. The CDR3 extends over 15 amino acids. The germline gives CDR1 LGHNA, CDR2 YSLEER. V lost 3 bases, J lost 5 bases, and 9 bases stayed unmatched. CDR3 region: CASSQEIGLANEQYF. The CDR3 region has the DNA TGCGCCAGCAGCCAGGAAATTGGACTAGCAAACGAGCAGTACTTC.